Shown below are 19 T cell receptor beta chains from a single sample sequenced in a study of blood T cell repertoires in COVID-19. The repertoire was sequenced with immunoSEQ multiplex PCR; TCRdb's copy has only in-frame clones and lacks some. The table records under 80,000 clones, 65% to 90% of them present only once. The sample consisted of peripheral blood. These receptors all stem from a woman between 55 and 75 years old with acute or convalescent COVID-19.

This chain links TRBV24-1 with TRBJ1-5, with 10 bases fitting TRBD1. J lost 6 bases, V lost 1 base, and 14 bases had no gene match. CDR1 is KGHDR, CDR2 SFDVKD, per germline. The CDR3 has 19 amino acids. DNA for the CDR3: TGTGCCACCAGTGATTTCCGAGGGGATGGGACAGGGGTGCGTCAGCCCCAGCATTTT. It codes for CATSDFRGDGTGVRQPQHF.

The chain recombines TRBV18 with TRBJ2-2; 11 bases line up with TRBD2. The ends lost 1 base at V and 5 bases at J; junction bases unmatched: 15. Germline lookup yields CDR1 KGHSH and CDR2 LQKENI. The length of the CDR3 is 20 residues. This CDR3 is CASSPLPSGGPGTRTGELFF. CDR3 in DNA: TGTGCCAGCTCACCACTCCCTAGCGGGGGGCCAGGAACGAGAACCGGGGAGCTGTTTTTT.

The rearrangement uses TRBV30 and TRBJ1-6; the D gene is possibly TRBD1 (6 bases). The germline gives CDR1 GTSNPN, CDR2 SVGIG (reference sequence). This CDR3 comprises 17 residues. V shed 5 bases and J shed 0 bases, with 17 bases lying between them. As DNA, the CDR3 is TGTGCCTGGGGCCAGACAGGATTCAGCTCCTATAATTCACCCCTCCACTTT. It yields the protein CAWGQTGFSSYNSPLHF.

The CDR3 sequence: CASSLDGLAGGDTQYF. The CDR3 coding sequence is TGTGCCAGCAGCTTAGATGGGCTAGCGGGGGGAGATACGCAGTATTTT. The rearrangement joins TRBV7-9 to TRBJ2-3; 11 positions match TRBD2. J was trimmed by 5 bases and V by 1 base; bases with no gene match: 5. CDR3 length: 16 amino acids. Germline loops: CDR1 SEHNR, CDR2 FQNEAQ (reference sequence).

The J gene is TRBJ1-6, the V gene TRBV5-1, with D possibly TRBD1 on 6 matching bases. Germline V gives CDR1 SGHRS, CDR2 YFSETQ. The CDR3 covers 15 residues. Trimming stripped 0 bases from V and 7 bases from J, with 11 bases between. The CDR3 here is CASSLALTGNSPLHF. The CDR3 nucleotides read TGCGCCAGCAGCTTGGCTCTGACAGGAAATTCACCCCTCCACTTT.

The genes are TRBV29-1 and TRBJ1-1; D is uncertain. This CDR3 is 12 amino acids long. V lost 5 bases to trimming and J lost 0 bases, with 7 bases between them. Germline values: CDR1 SQVTM, CDR2 ANQGSEA. CDR3 coding DNA: TGCAGCGTTACTATAATGAACACTGAAGCTTTCTTT. Amino acid sequence: CSVTIMNTEAFF.

This clone has only one observation. This sequence joins TRBV5-5 and TRBJ1-2, with 7 bases matching TRBD1. Unmatched junction bases numbered 9, after V lost 0 bases and J lost 7 bases. This CDR3 comprises 15 residues. CDR1 is SGHKS, CDR2 YYEKEE, per germline (reference sequence). CDR3 coding DNA: TGTGCCAGCAGCTTGGCCCTCGACAGGGTTGGTGGCTACACCTTC. Its protein is CASSLALDRVGGYTF.

The rearrangement links TRBV9 to TRBJ2-2; D ambiguous. The germline CDR1 and CDR2 sequences are SGDLS and YYNGEE. The CDR3 consists of 14 residues. Between the trimmed V and J ends, which lost 0 bases and 3 bases, there was a span of 6 bases. The CDR3 DNA follows: TGTGCCAGCAGCGTAGACAGAGACACCGGGGAGCTGTTTTTT. As protein: CASSVDRDTGELFF.

The rearrangement links TRBV7-9 to TRBJ1-4; D gene uncertain. V gave up 4 bases and J gave up 2 bases, with 14 bases separating them. CDR3 length equals 16 residues. Germline lookup yields CDR1 SEHNR and CDR2 FQNEAQ (reference sequence). CDR3 residues: CASSWGSGITNEKLFF. The CDR3 DNA follows: TGTGCCAGCAGCTGGGGTTCGGGGATCACTAATGAAAAACTGTTTTTT. Full variable domain (missing parts from reference TRBV7-9 and TRBJ1-4): DTGVSQNPRHKITKRGQNVTFRCDPISEHNRLYWYRQTLGQGPEFLTYFQNEAQLEKSRLLSDRFSAERPKGSFSTLEIQRTEQGDSAMYLCASSWGSGITNEKLFFGSGTQLSVL.

V gene TRBV19 combines with J gene TRBJ1-3; D call uncertain. The CDR3 consists of 16 residues. V was pared by 3 bases and J by 0 bases, with 12 bases between. Germline loops: CDR1 LNHDA, CDR2 SQIVND (reference sequence). The CDR3 nucleotides are TGTGCCAGTAGTATTTTGCCAGGCTACTCTGGAAACACCATATATTTT. Protein product: CASSILPGYSGNTIYF.

This clone was picked up one time. V and J are TRBV7-5 and TRBJ2-2; no check of the table's D call, TRBD2, against the DNA was made. TRBV7-5 is a pseudogene locus. This CDR3 contains 17 residues. The CDR3 loop is CVRSLVLAGGYTGELFF. DNA of the CDR3: TGTGTCAGAAGCTTAGTACTAGCGGGGGGTTACACCGGGGAGCTGTTTTTT.

The chain is built from TRBV13 and TRBJ1-3, with TRBD1 identical over 7 bases. Trimming cost V 2 bases and J 4 bases; bases outside gene matches: 2. CDR1 is PRHDT and CDR2 is FYEKMQ in the germline V gene (reference sequence). CDR3 length: 14 amino acids. The CDR3 spells CASSLQGVGNTIYF. In DNA, the CDR3 is TGTGCCAGCAGCTTACAGGGGGTCGGAAACACCATATATTTT.

The chain links TRBV9 to TRBJ1-5; 8 bases align to TRBD1. The V and J ends lost 0 bases and 5 bases, in that order; junction bases with no gene match: 4. Per germline, CDR1 SGDLS and CDR2 YYNGEE. CDR3 length: 15 residues. In DNA, the CDR3 is TGTGCCAGCAGCGTAGAGGCAGGGGGCGATCAGCCCCAGCATTTT. It codes for CASSVEAGGDQPQHF.

The chain uses TRBV14 and TRBJ1-3; the D is unclear. V shed 1 base and J shed 0 bases, with 7 bases lying between them. The CDR3 contains 15 residues. The germline V gene has CDR1 SGHDN and CDR2 FVKESK. The DNA for the CDR3 is TGTGCCAGCAGCCAAGGGGCACTCTCTGGAAACACCATATATTTT. Translated: CASSQGALSGNTIYF. Full variable domain (remainder filled in from reference TRBV14 and TRBJ1-3): EAGVTQFPSHSVIEKGQTVTLRCDPISGHDNLYWYRRVMGKEIKFLLHFVKESKQDESGMPNNRFLAERTGGTYSTLKVQPAELEDSGVYFCASSQGALSGNTIYFGEGSWLTVV.

The CDR3 protein is CASSTGQGNEQFF. The CDR3 DNA reads TGTGCCAGCAGTACGGGACAGGGCAATGAGCAGTTCTTC. The chain employs TRBV12-3 or TRBV12-4 and TRBJ2-1; 9 bases are shared with TRBD1. The V gene end was trimmed by 5 bases and the J gene end by 6 bases; junction bases not matched to a gene: 2. The CDR3 is 13 residues long.

This clone was detected only a few times. The V and J genes are TRBV29-1 and TRBJ2-7; the D is unclear. The length of the CDR3 is 13 residues. Per germline, CDR1 SQVTM and CDR2 ANQGSEA. Between the trimmed V and J ends, which lost 4 bases and 3 bases, there was a span of 13 bases. DNA of the CDR3: TGCAGCGTTGGAAGACTCGAAGACTACGAGCAGTACTTC. Amino acid sequence: CSVGRLEDYEQYF.

J is TRBJ1-2 and V is TRBV20-1; no clear D. Trimming pared 3 bases from V and 2 bases from J, leaving 13 bases between. Per germline, CDR1 DFQATT and CDR2 SNEGSKA (reference sequence). CDR3 size: 14 residues. CDR3: CSASNRVLNYGYTF. The CDR3 DNA reads TGCAGTGCTAGTAACAGAGTATTAAACTATGGCTACACCTTC.

This sequence joins TRBV29-1 and TRBJ1-2; TRBD1 might be the D (5 bases). Per the germline V gene, CDR1 is SQVTM and CDR2 is ANQGSEA. This CDR3 is 14 amino acids long. Trimming removed 5 bases at V and 4 bases at J, with 17 bases between. The DNA for the CDR3 is TGCAGCGTTCGGGTAAGGGGCGAGAGCTATGGCTACACCTTC. Protein: CSVRVRGESYGYTF.

This clone occurred once. This chain links TRBV2 with TRBJ2-7; 12 nucleotides agree with TRBD1. Germline V gene sequence: CDR1 SNHLY, CDR2 FYNNEI. V was pared by 9 bases and J by 1 base, with 16 bases of the junction left unmatched. The CDR3 runs to 18 residues. In nucleotides, the CDR3 is TGTGCCAGTCAGGGGTTCGGGACAGGGGGCTTTCGGTCCTACGAGCAGTACTTC. This encodes CASQGFGTGGFRSYEQYF.